Below, 32 T cell receptor beta chains from the same sample are listed, as sequenced in a study of early T cells in non-severe SARS-CoV-2 infection. TCRdb independently ran MiXCR on the 5' RACE reads; one entry per CDR3 protein. This table has 75,000 to 100,000 distinct CDR3 sequences, 14% to 15% appearing once. The material sequenced was whole blood. The receptors were gathered from an adult who was a healthcare worker with PCR-confirmed SARS-CoV-2 infection or an uninfected control (not recorded which).

This clonotype came up many times. CDR3 sequence reads: CASSLTGQGADTQYF. The CDR3 bases are TGTGCCAGCAGCTTAACGGGACAGGGGGCGGATACGCAGTATTTT. The chain has TRBV7-3 and TRBJ2-3, with 12 nucleotides matching TRBD1. CDR1 and CDR2 (germline): SGHTA, FQGTGA. CDR3 length equals 15 residues. Trimming took 0 bases from V and 6 from J; bases not matched to a gene: 1.

The chain links TRBV29-1 to TRBJ2-5; possible D gene TRBD2, 6 bases. The CDR3 runs to 12 residues. The V end lost 7 bases, the J end lost 5 bases, and 14 bases lay between the germline ends. Germline V lookup: CDR1 SQVTM, CDR2 ANQGSEA. For the CDR3, the DNA is TGCAGCGGGTATCGCGGGATGGAGACCCAGTACTTC. Its protein is CSGYRGMETQYF.

This clonotype was counted only a few times. The chain uses TRBV7-2 and TRBJ2-3, with 7 bases lining up with TRBD2. This CDR3 contains 17 residues. Germline V gene data show CDR1 as SGHTA and CDR2 as FQGNSA. J was trimmed by 0 bases and V by 2 bases; bases with no gene match: 8. The CDR3 spells CASSLRGSGSSTDTQYF. Written as DNA, the CDR3 is TGTGCCAGCAGCTTAAGGGGTAGCGGGTCGAGCACAGATACGCAGTATTTT.

This chain uses TRBV5-5 with TRBJ2-2, with no clear D. Germline CDR1 and CDR2: SGHKS and YYEKEE (reference sequence). Trimming removed 5 bases at V and 2 bases at J, with 13 bases between. The CDR3 is made up of 15 amino acids. The CDR3 spells CASSREILNTGELFF. The CDR3 DNA follows: TGTGCCAGCAGTAGGGAAATACTAAACACCGGGGAGCTGTTTTTT.

In this sample, this clonotype turned up a few times. The chain carries TRBV29-1 and TRBJ2-3; D is undetermined. The germline gives CDR1 SQVTM, CDR2 ANQGSEA. This CDR3 is built from 12 residues. Trimming removed 0 bases from V and 0 bases from J, with 1 base in between. In DNA form, the CDR3 reads TGCAGCGTTGAAGACAGCACAGATACGCAGTATTTT. Its protein product is CSVEDSTDTQYF.

The chain joins TRBV19 to TRBJ2-1; D is undetermined. Germline V gene lookup returns CDR1 LNHDA and CDR2 SQIVND (reference sequence). V was pared by 3 bases and J by 0 bases, with 12 bases between. The CDR3 is 16 amino acids. CDR3 region: CASSIRRSSSYNEQFF. CDR3 sequence (DNA): TGTGCCAGTAGTATCCGGCGGTCGAGCTCCTACAATGAGCAGTTCTTC.

This chain links TRBV29-1 with TRBJ2-5; 12 nucleotides agree with TRBD2. With 7 bases clipped from V and 1 base from J, the junction kept 4 bases outside the gene matches. The CDR3 sequence is 14 residues long. CDR1 is SQVTM and CDR2 is ANQGSEA in the germline V gene. The CDR3 loop is CSGQTSGGQETQYF. The CDR3 DNA sequence: TGCAGCGGTCAGACTAGCGGGGGCCAAGAGACCCAGTACTTC.

The table lists this clonotype with many counts. Mismatch with germline at one junction end may stem from a read error. The chain uses TRBV29-1 and TRBJ2-1; D may correspond to TRBD1 or TRBD2 (5 bases each). This CDR3 has 12 residues. From germline, CDR1 is SQVTM and CDR2 ANQGSEA. CDR3 sequence: CSLDRGGDEQFF. The CDR3 DNA reads TGCAGCCTTGACCGGGGCGGCGATGAGCAGTTCTTC.

The sample holds a few counts of this clonotype. This chain links TRBV29-1 with TRBJ1-1; D is undetermined. This CDR3 contains 13 residues. CDR1 and CDR2 (germline): SQVTM, ANQGSEA. Trimming removed 4 bases from V and 1 base from J, with 10 bases in between. Written as DNA, the CDR3 is TGCAGCGTTGGGGTGGGAGCGAACACTGAAGCTTTCTTT. It translates to CSVGVGANTEAFF.

This chain links TRBV29-1 with TRBJ2-5, with D tentatively TRBD1 (5 bases). Deletions cut 5 bases from V and 6 bases from J, with 10 bases between. CDR1 and CDR2 from the germline V gene are SQVTM and ANQGSEA. The CDR3 length is 11 residues. CDR3 amino acids: CSVYQGKTQYF. Here the CDR3 DNA reads TGCAGCGTTTACCAGGGCAAGACCCAGTACTTC.

This CDR3 is CASSLGLRHAGELFF. The CDR3 bases are TGTGCCAGCAGCCTCGGACTGAGACACGCCGGGGAGCTGTTTTTT. The V gene is TRBV11-2, the J gene TRBJ2-2; D possibly corresponds to TRBD2 (5 bases). V lost 5 bases to trimming and J lost 6 bases, with 16 bases between them. Germline CDR1 reads SGHAT; CDR2 reads FQNNGV. The CDR3 sequence is 15 residues long.

The sample holds many counts of this clonotype. The chain links TRBV2 to TRBJ2-2; D remains unclear. V was clipped by 6 bases and J by 6 bases, with 17 bases between them. The germline V gene encodes CDR1 SNHLY and CDR2 FYNNEI. The CDR3 has 15 residues. The CDR3, as DNA: TGTGCCAGCAGCGAACAGACCGTTAGATCCGGGGAGCTGTTTTTT. Protein sequence: CASSEQTVRSGELFF.

The rearrangement links TRBV6-5 to TRBJ1-1, with unresolved D. CDR3 size: 13 residues. The V gene's germline CDR1 is MNHEY and CDR2 SVGAGI. The V end lost 5 bases, the J end lost 4 bases, and 11 bases lay between the germline ends. CDR3 DNA sequence: TGTGCCAGCAGTACACCTTTGGCCACTGAAGCTTTCTTT. The encoded protein is CASSTPLATEAFF.

This chain joins TRBV12-3 or TRBV12-4 and TRBJ1-6, with TRBD1 matching 7 bases. The J segment lost 0 bases and the V segment lost 6 bases, leaving 2 bases of the junction unmatched. The CDR3 length is 15 residues. CDR3 region: CASRGQSSYNSPLHF. The CDR3, as DNA: TGTGCCAGCAGGGGACAGAGCTCCTATAATTCACCCCTCCACTTT.

The V gene is TRBV12-3 or TRBV12-4, the J gene TRBJ2-1; no clear D. V lost 5 bases, J lost 2 bases, and 7 bases lay in between. This CDR3 is 13 amino acids long. CDR3 sequence reads: CASSGSTYNEQFF. CDR3 sequence (DNA): TGTGCCAGCAGTGGGTCGACCTACAATGAGCAGTTCTTC.

The chain joins TRBV11-2 to TRBJ2-7, with TRBD2 identical over 10 bases. After removal of 6 bases from V and 7 bases from J, the junction contained 15 bases not matched to a gene. This CDR3 has 16 residues. Germline V lookup: CDR1 SGHAT, CDR2 FQNNGV. Here the CDR3 DNA reads TGTGCCAGCAGTCGGAGGAGCGGGGGGGCCGGATGGGAGCAGTACTTC. Protein: CASSRRSGGAGWEQYF.

The CDR3 here is CASSQGAGGGTEAFF. CDR3 bases: TGTGCCAGCAGCCAAGGAGCAGGGGGCGGAACTGAAGCTTTCTTT. V is TRBV3-1 and J is TRBJ1-1; 8 bases align to TRBD1. CDR1 is LGHDT and CDR2 is YNNKEL in the germline V gene (reference sequence). This CDR3 spans 15 amino acids. Trimming cost V 1 base and J 5 bases; bases outside gene matches: 6. Full variable domain (outside the CDR3, taken from reference TRBV3-1 and TRBJ1-1): DTAVSQTPKYLVTQMGNDKSIKCEQNLGHDTMYWYKQDSKKFLKIMFSYNNKELIINETVPNRFSPKSPDKAHLNLHINSLELGDSAVYFCASSQGAGGGTEAFFGQGTRLTVV.

This clonotype was seen a few times. The chain uses TRBV2 and TRBJ1-5, with D possibly matching TRBD1 (6 bases). Looked up from germline, CDR1 is SNHLY and CDR2 is FYNNEI. Trimming stripped 6 bases from V and 6 bases from J, with 12 bases between. CDR3 length equals 13 residues. CDR3 sequence reads: CASSGTRGQPQHF. Here the CDR3 DNA reads TGTGCCAGCAGCGGGACCAGGGGTCAGCCCCAGCATTTT.

The CDR3 DNA sequence: TGTGCCAGCAGCCCAGAAGCAGGGAAAAACACCATATATTTT. Translated, it gives CASSPEAGKNTIYF. The genes are TRBV9 and TRBJ1-3; tentatively, D is TRBD1 (5 bases). The CDR3 loop spans 14 amino acids. The V end was cut by 4 bases, the J end by 6 bases, with 14 bases between. Germline lookup yields CDR1 SGDLS and CDR2 YYNGEE. The full variable domain, with the rest looked up from reference TRBV9 and TRBJ1-3, is DSGVTQTPKHLITATGQRVTLRCSPRSGDLSVYWYQQSLDQGLQFLIQYYNGEERAKGNILERFSAQQFPDLHSELNLSSLELGDSALYFCASSPEAGKNTIYFGEGSWLTVV.

V and J are TRBV29-1 and TRBJ2-3, with D possibly TRBD2 on 7 matching bases. V lost 4 bases and J 4 bases, leaving 15 bases between the germline ends. Per the germline V gene, CDR1 is SQVTM and CDR2 is ANQGSEA. CDR3 size: 14 residues. The CDR3 spells CSVAGGQAADTQYF. In DNA, the CDR3 is TGCAGCGTTGCCGGGGGGCAGGCGGCAGATACGCAGTATTTT.

The chain uses TRBV29-1 and TRBJ2-3; D might be TRBD1 or TRBD2, each matching 7 bases. The germline V and J ends were trimmed by 5 bases and 4 bases, with 16 bases remaining between them. Germline V CDR1 and CDR2: SQVTM, ANQGSEA. This CDR3 region has 14 residues. CDR3 sequence (DNA): TGCAGCGTTCAGGGGGGGCTTATCGCAGATACGCAGTATTTT. This encodes CSVQGGLIADTQYF.

The chain uses TRBV6-1 and TRBJ2-1; 7 bases fit TRBD1. V lost 6 bases, J lost 5 bases, and 16 bases stayed unmatched. CDR1 is MNHNS, CDR2 SASEGT, per germline. There are 17 residues in the CDR3. The CDR3 coding sequence is TGTGCCAGCAGGACCCGGGACAGCCTCACCACAAACAATGAGCAGTTCTTC. This codes for CASRTRDSLTTNNEQFF.

This clonotype was observed a handful of times. The rearrangement uses TRBV6-5 and TRBJ2-5, with 7 bases aligning to TRBD1. J lost 4 bases, V lost 0 bases, and 2 bases had no gene match. CDR1 and CDR2 (germline): MNHEY, SVGAGI. The CDR3 sequence is 14 residues long. CDR3 sequence reads: CASSYSTGSETQYF. DNA of the CDR3: TGTGCCAGCAGTTACTCGACAGGGTCAGAGACCCAGTACTTC.

This clonotype occurred a few times. The CDR3 reads CSVPGPYGYTF. CDR3 DNA sequence: TGCAGCGTTCCAGGGCCCTATGGCTACACCTTC. The chain joins TRBV29-1 to TRBJ1-2; possibly TRBD1 for D (5 bases). CDR1 is SQVTM, CDR2 ANQGSEA, per germline. CDR3 length equals 11 residues. Trimming stripped 5 bases from V and 4 bases from J, with 8 bases between.

This clonotype was picked up many times. The genes are TRBV7-9 and TRBJ2-3; D is undetermined. The germline V and J ends were trimmed by 8 bases and 0 bases, with 12 bases remaining between them. This CDR3 has 14 amino acids. CDR1 SEHNR and CDR2 FQNEAQ come from the germline V gene (reference sequence). CDR3 coding DNA: TGTGCCAGCGGCCCCTTAACTAGCACAGATACGCAGTATTTT. It codes for CASGPLTSTDTQYF.

This clonotype showed up just a few times. The chain's CDR3 is CASSLNNYGYTF. CDR3 nucleotides: TGTGCCAGCAGCTTGAATAACTATGGCTACACCTTC. V gene TRBV7-2 combines with J gene TRBJ1-2; unclear D gene. Per germline, CDR1 SGHTA and CDR2 FQGNSA. The CDR3 sequence is 12 residues long. V lost 3 bases to trimming and J lost 1 base, with 3 bases between them.

This chain connects TRBV12-3 or TRBV12-4 to TRBJ1-3; D possibly corresponds to TRBD1 (5 bases). Trimming left V 2 bases short and J 0 bases short, with 8 bases between. There are 15 residues in the CDR3. CDR3 region: CASSLRGYSGNTIYF. CDR3 in DNA: TGTGCCAGCAGTTTACGGGGGTACTCTGGAAACACCATATATTTT.

The chain uses TRBV9 and TRBJ2-2; a weak D match, TRBD1 (5 bases). There are 15 residues in the CDR3. The germline V gene encodes CDR1 SGDLS and CDR2 YYNGEE. Trimming took off 5 bases at V and 1 base at J, with 12 bases between the two ends. The CDR3 DNA follows: TGTGCCAGCAGTTATACCCAGGGGAACACCGGGGAGCTGTTTTTT. It yields the protein CASSYTQGNTGELFF.

This clonotype was seen more than once but under ten times. The V and J genes are TRBV7-9 and TRBJ2-1; a possible D gene is TRBD1 (5 bases). CDR3 length: 14 amino acids. The V end was cut by 5 bases, the J end by 1 base, with 9 bases between. Germline lookup yields CDR1 SEHNR and CDR2 FQNEAQ (reference sequence). CDR3 sequence: CASSPRESYNEQFF. CDR3 sequence (DNA): TGTGCCAGCAGCCCCAGGGAATCCTACAATGAGCAGTTCTTC.

There are a few counts of this clonotype. The rearrangement joins TRBV29-1 to TRBJ2-5; D is perhaps TRBD2 (6 bases). Germline V gene lookup returns CDR1 SQVTM and CDR2 ANQGSEA. V was cut by 6 bases and J by 4 bases, with 15 bases left in between. The CDR3 has 13 amino acids. The CDR3 protein is CSVAPWRAETQYF. The CDR3 nucleotides are TGCAGCGTCGCCCCGTGGAGGGCAGAGACCCAGTACTTC.

This clonotype has a handful of counts. CDR3: CSARDPAGWKNIQYF. CDR3 nucleotides: TGCAGTGCTAGAGATCCGGCGGGGTGGAAAAACATTCAGTACTTC. This rearrangement joins TRBV20-1 to TRBJ2-4; possible D gene TRBD2, 6 bases. Germline V gene lookup returns CDR1 DFQATT and CDR2 SNEGSKA (reference sequence). The CDR3 loop spans 15 amino acids. V lost 0 bases and J 4 bases, leaving 13 bases between the germline ends.

The sample holds a few counts of this clonotype. The chain combines TRBV6-1 with TRBJ1-6; D remains ambiguous. Trimming stripped 2 bases from V and 8 bases from J, with 10 bases between. The CDR3 length is 14 residues. CDR1 is MNHNS and CDR2 is SASEGT in the germline V gene. CDR3 loop: CASSESWGYSPLHF. The CDR3, as DNA: TGTGCCAGCAGTGAATCTTGGGGATATTCACCCCTCCACTTT.